This T cell receptor beta chain was profiled in a study of cytotoxic CD8 clonotypes in ibrutinib-treated CLL. Study in general: For this cohort, patients were some eleven relapsed/refractory and some 15 treatment-naive, while roughly 17 were IGHV unmutated. After treatment lasting a median 12 months, range 6 to 36, response samples were collected. Overall study results and limits: Increased clonality at ibrutinib response gave way to a return toward baseline at progression.

This CDR3 region has 15 residues. Germline assignment: CDR1 GTSNPN and CDR2 SVGIG (reference sequence). The V gene lost 0 bases and the J gene lost 2 bases, with 14 bases spanning the gap. Only in-frame clones appear in the TCRdb table, and some are missing; sequencing was by immunoSEQ multiplex PCR. Altogether some 200,000 clones are present, roughly 77% being singletons, with the ten largest covering around 5.9%. As regards this clone: No antigen is known for it.

Cryopreserved PBMCs yielded around 2.1 micrograms of genomic DNA for TCR beta libraries. Sequencing used PBMCs, obtained after 12 months of ibrutinib treatment. This receptor was obtained from a human donor with chronic lymphocytic leukemia. The gene calls are TRBV30 and TRBJ2-7; D might be TRBD2 (6 bases). The CDR3 sequence is CAWSVIGGNPYEQYF. CDR3 nucleotide sequence: TGTGCCTGGAGTGTAATCGGGGGTAATCCCTACGAGCAGTACTTC.